The rows below give T cell receptor beta chains drawn from one sample of a study of CD8 T cells in ankylosing spondylitis. TCRdb analysed the 5' RACE reads with MiXCR anew, one entry per CDR3 protein. The table lists about 230,000 distinct CDR3 sequences, around 8% of them singletons. The sequenced material came from blood, either unsorted or a sorted T cell fraction (not recorded which). These receptors were collected from a female donor with ankylosing spondylitis or in good health (not recorded which). Both conserved end residues are part of each CDR3. The D gene is left open where the match is weak. Size tells how often a clone was seen (once, few, many) or the class of an expanded clone, and some rows leave it out.

clone_size: many
d_call: .
v_call: TRBV5-1
j_call: TRBJ2-1
cdr3_nt: TGCGCCAGCAGCTCCACCGGGGGCTCCAATGAGCAGTTCTTC
cdr3_aa: CASSSTGGSNEQFF

clone_size: many
d_call: .
v_call: TRBV24-1
j_call: TRBJ2-1
cdr3_nt: TGTGCCACCAGTGATTTGTTGGGGGGACCGACTGAGGAGCAGTTCTTC
cdr3_aa: CATSDLLGGPTEEQFF

clone_size: few
d_call: .
v_call: TRBV5-1
j_call: TRBJ2-5
cdr3_nt: TGCGCCAGCAACTATGACAGCCTACGACAAGAGACCCAGTACTTC
cdr3_aa: CASNYDSLRQETQYF

clone_size: many
d_call: .
v_call: TRBV6-2/TRBV6-3
j_call: TRBJ2-1
cdr3_nt: TGTGCCAGCACCCAAAGGGGGTTCGGGCAGGGGTGGCATGAGCAGTTCTTC
cdr3_aa: CASTQRGFGQGWHEQFF

clone_size: few
d_call: TRBD1
v_call: TRBV29-1
j_call: TRBJ1-2
cdr3_nt: TGCAGCGTGGGACAGAGAAACTATGGCTACACCTTC
cdr3_aa: CSVGQRNYGYTF

clone_size: many
d_call: TRBD2
v_call: TRBV10-3
j_call: TRBJ2-3
cdr3_nt: TGTGCCACTAGCGGGGGGGACACAGATACGCAGTATTTT
cdr3_aa: CATSGGDTDTQYF

clone_size: few
d_call: .
v_call: TRBV4-1
j_call: TRBJ2-7
cdr3_nt: TGCGCCAGCAGCCCCATCGGACAGTCTTACGAGCAGTACTTC
cdr3_aa: CASSPIGQSYEQYF

clone_size: .
d_call: .
v_call: TRBV20-1
j_call: TRBJ2-5
cdr3_nt: TGCAGTGCTATGAGGCAGGAGGGTTGGGAGACCCAGTACTTC
cdr3_aa: CSAMRQEGWETQYF

clone_size: many
d_call: TRBD1
v_call: TRBV19
j_call: TRBJ1-1
cdr3_nt: TGTGCCAGTAGCTCACAGGGGGTGACAGAAGCTTTCTTT
cdr3_aa: CASSSQGVTEAFF

clone_size: many
d_call: .
v_call: TRBV5-6
j_call: TRBJ2-7
cdr3_nt: TGTGCCAGCAGTGGTGGTATGGGCTACGAGCAGTACTTC
cdr3_aa: CASSGGMGYEQYF

clone_size: many
d_call: TRBD1
v_call: TRBV12-3/TRBV12-4
j_call: TRBJ1-5
cdr3_nt: TGTGCCAGCAGTTCCGGGACAGGGGGGAATCAGCCCCAGCATTTT
cdr3_aa: CASSSGTGGNQPQHF

clone_size: .
d_call: .
v_call: TRBV7-9
j_call: TRBJ2-5
cdr3_nt: TGTGCCAGCAGCCTGGGACACATGGAGACCCAGTACTTC
cdr3_aa: CASSLGHMETQYF